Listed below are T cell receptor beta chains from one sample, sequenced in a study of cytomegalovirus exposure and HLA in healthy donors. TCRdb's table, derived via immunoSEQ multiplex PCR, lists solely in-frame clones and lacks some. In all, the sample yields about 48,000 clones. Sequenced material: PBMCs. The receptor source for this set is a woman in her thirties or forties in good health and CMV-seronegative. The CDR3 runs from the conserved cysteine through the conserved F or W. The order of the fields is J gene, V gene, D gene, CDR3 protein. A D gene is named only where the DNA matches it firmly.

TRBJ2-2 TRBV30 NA CAWKQGGDGELFF
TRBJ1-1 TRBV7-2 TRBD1 CASTLFTGGRNTEAFF
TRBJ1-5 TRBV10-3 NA CAISDVAGGDQPQHF
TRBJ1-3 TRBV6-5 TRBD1 CASSLGQGTSGNIIYF
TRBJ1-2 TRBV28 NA CASSLTASNYGYTF
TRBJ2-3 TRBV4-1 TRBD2 CASSPLPGLAQDTQYF
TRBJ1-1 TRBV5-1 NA CASSLDRFSNTEAFF
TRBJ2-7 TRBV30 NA CAWSVIKRARAEYEQYF
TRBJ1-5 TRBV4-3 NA CASSRLLHQPQHF
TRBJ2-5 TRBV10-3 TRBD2 CAISSGTSGGAFVETQYF
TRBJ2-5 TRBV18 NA CASSLQETQYF
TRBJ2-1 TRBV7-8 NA CASSPTRRGDEQFF
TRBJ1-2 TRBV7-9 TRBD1 CASSRGQAKGGYTF
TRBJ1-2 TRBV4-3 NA CASSQDWQRYGYTF
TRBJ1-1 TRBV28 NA CASSQWTQMNTEAFF
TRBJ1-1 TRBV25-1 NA CATTAHGGDTEAFF
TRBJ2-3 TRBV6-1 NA CASSELAITGDTQYF
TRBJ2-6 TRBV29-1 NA CSAGGLSSGANVLTF
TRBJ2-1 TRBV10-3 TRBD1 CASFYGQGANEQFF
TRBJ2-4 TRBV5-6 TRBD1 CASSPGTGGNIQYF
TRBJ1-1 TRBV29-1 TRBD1 CSVEKDRHTEAFF
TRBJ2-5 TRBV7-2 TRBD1 CASSLGGQTQETQYF
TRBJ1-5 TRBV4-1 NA CASSQDKNQPQHF
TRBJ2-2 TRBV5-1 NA CASTALTGSNTGELFF
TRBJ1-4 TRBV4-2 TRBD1 CASSQDPTGGREKLFF
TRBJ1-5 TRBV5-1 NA CASSPNPGGQPQHF
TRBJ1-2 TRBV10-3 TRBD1 CAISESGTGAFYGYTF
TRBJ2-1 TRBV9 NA CASGPPTVSDNEQFF
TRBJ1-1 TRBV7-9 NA CASSLIGATEAFF
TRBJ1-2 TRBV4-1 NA CASSQVGQLYGYTF
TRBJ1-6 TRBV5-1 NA CASRTGSSYNSPLHF
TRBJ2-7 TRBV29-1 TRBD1 CSATGQGSYEQYF
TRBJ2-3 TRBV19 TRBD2 CASSTGTREADTQYF
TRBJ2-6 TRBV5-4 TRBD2 CASSGAGLAGESGANVLTF
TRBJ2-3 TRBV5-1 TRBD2 CASSLTSGVVDTQYF
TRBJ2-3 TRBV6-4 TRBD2 CASSDSGGAGDKQYF
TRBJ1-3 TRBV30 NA CAWSVNGRNTIYF
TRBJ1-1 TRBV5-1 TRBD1 CASSLDRTGVTEAFF
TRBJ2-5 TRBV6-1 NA CASSEGRDQETQYF
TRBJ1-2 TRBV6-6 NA CASSLYRVGGYTF